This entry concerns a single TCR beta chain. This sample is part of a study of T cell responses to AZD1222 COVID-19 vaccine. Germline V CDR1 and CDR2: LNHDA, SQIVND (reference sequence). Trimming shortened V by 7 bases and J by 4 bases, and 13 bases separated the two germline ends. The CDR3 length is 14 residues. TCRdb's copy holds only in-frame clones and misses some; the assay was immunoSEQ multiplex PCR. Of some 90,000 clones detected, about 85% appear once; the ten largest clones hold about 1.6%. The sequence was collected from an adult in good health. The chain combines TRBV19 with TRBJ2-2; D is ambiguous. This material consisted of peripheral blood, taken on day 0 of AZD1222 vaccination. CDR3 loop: CASTPVVGTGELFF. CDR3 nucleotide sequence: TGTGCCAGTACCCCAGTCGTGGGCACCGGGGAGCTGTTTTTT.